The next 2 T cell receptor beta chains were all read from a single sample in a study of T cells in Graves' hyperthyroidism and ophthalmopathy. Amplification of TCR beta CDR3 regions used RNA as the template. TCR CDR3 regions were first amplified by RT-PCR with HTBI primers. TCRdb independently ran MiXCR on the multiplex PCR reads; one entry per CDR3 protein. This table has about 610,000 distinct CDR3 sequences, approximately 14% appearing once. The sequenced sample consisted of blood. The receptors were gathered from a woman aged 40-49 years with Graves' ophthalmopathy.

This clonotype was found many times. This chain uses TRBV28 with TRBJ2-7; D possibly corresponds to TRBD1 (6 bases). The CDR3 spans 15 residues. Germline loops: CDR1 MDHEN, CDR2 SYDVKM. The V and J ends lost 4 bases and 3 bases respectively, with 16 bases between them. CDR3 loop: CASSSPFGGNYEQYF. The DNA of the CDR3 is TGTGCCAGCAGTTCTCCTTTTGGGGGCAACTACGAGCAGTACTTC.

This clonotype was counted between two and nine times. V and J are TRBV5-8 and TRBJ2-5; D not resolved. This CDR3 comprises 15 residues. Trimming took off 0 bases at V and 2 bases at J, with 11 bases between the two ends. Germline lookup yields CDR1 SGHTS and CDR2 YDEGEE. The CDR3 protein is CASSLEPWQQETQYF. CDR3 DNA sequence: TGTGCCAGCAGCTTGGAGCCTTGGCAGCAAGAGACCCAGTACTTC.